One and the same sample provided the 14 T cell receptor beta chains below, sequenced in a study of early stage breast cancer tumors. TCRdb's table, derived via immunoSEQ multiplex PCR, lists solely in-frame clones and lacks some. The sample yields about 28,000 clones, 50% to 75% seen once. Input material: breast tumor tissue. These receptors were obtained from a person aged 50-59 years with breast cancer.

In its sample, this clone was seen a few times. The V and J genes are TRBV29-1 and TRBJ2-3; D uncertain. Germline V gene sequence: CDR1 SQVTM, CDR2 ANQGSEA. Trimming removed 3 bases from V and 0 bases from J, with 7 bases in between. The CDR3 sequence is 13 residues long. CDR3 DNA: TGCAGCGTTGAGGTCGGGAGCACAGATACGCAGTATTTT. Translating gives CSVEVGSTDTQYF.

This clone appeared a few times. The rearrangement joins TRBV29-1 to TRBJ2-1; TRBD2 is a possible D gene (6 bases). The CDR3 is 15 amino acids. Germline V gene lookup returns CDR1 SQVTM and CDR2 ANQGSEA. With 7 bases removed from V and 3 bases from J, the gap between germline ends came to 19 bases. The CDR3 nucleotides are TGCAGCGCATCTCTAGCGTCTAGGGGCTACAATGAGCAGTTCTTC. Amino acid sequence: CSASLASRGYNEQFF.

The DNA for the CDR3 is TGTGCCAGCAGCCCCGAGGTTGGAGGCTACACCTTC. It codes for CASSPEVGGYTF. The rearrangement links TRBV7-2 to TRBJ1-2; D is unresolved. The CDR3 totals 12 residues. The germline CDR1 and CDR2 sequences are SGHTA and FQGNSA. V lost 5 bases and J 8 bases, leaving 12 bases between the germline ends.

This clone was counted only a few times. The chain is built from TRBV6-4 and TRBJ2-6; 7 nucleotides align to TRBD1. Germline assignment: CDR1 MRHNA and CDR2 SNTAGT. The CDR3 length is 16 residues. Trimming removed 4 bases from V and 3 bases from J; junction bases left unmatched: 6. The CDR3, as DNA: TGTGCCAGCAGTGCCACTCGGGACAGTGGGGCCAACGTCCTGACTTTC. Protein product: CASSATRDSGANVLTF.

The genes are TRBV6-6 and TRBJ2-3, with 7 bases lining up with TRBD1. CDR1 and CDR2 (germline): MNHNY, SVGAGI (reference sequence). Trimming cost V 7 bases and J 4 bases; bases outside gene matches: 11. This CDR3 comprises 15 residues. The CDR3 sequence: CASNIQGNGADTQYF. Here the CDR3 DNA reads TGTGCCAGCAACATACAGGGGAATGGCGCAGATACGCAGTATTTT.

The chain combines TRBV6-6 with TRBJ2-5, with D perhaps TRBD1 or TRBD2 (6 bases each). This CDR3 comprises 16 residues. Germline CDR1 MNHNY, CDR2 SVGAGI (reference sequence). Trimming stripped 6 bases from V and 3 bases from J, with 20 bases between. The CDR3 spells CASSYSTGRNEETQYF. For the CDR3, the DNA is TGTGCCAGCAGCTATTCCACAGGGAGGAATGAAGAGACCCAGTACTTC.

This chain links TRBV30 with TRBJ2-3; D is unclear. V lost 4 bases and J 2 bases, leaving 13 bases between the germline ends. The CDR3 length is 14 residues. Germline CDR1 and CDR2: GTSNPN and SVGIG (reference sequence). CDR3 residues: CAWTLGSATDTQYF. The CDR3 DNA reads TGTGCCTGGACGCTGGGATCGGCCACAGATACGCAGTATTTT.

V usage is TRBV29-1 and J usage is TRBJ1-2; 10 bases are shared with TRBD1. Looked up from germline, CDR1 is SQVTM and CDR2 is ANQGSEA. V lost 7 bases to trimming and J lost 8 bases; unmatched junction nucleotides: 10. The CDR3 length is 13 residues. The CDR3 bases are TGCAGCGCCGAGGGACAGGGGTTATTAGGCTACACCTTC. Translation: CSAEGQGLLGYTF. Drawing the rest from reference TRBV29-1 and TRBJ1-2, the complete variable domain is SAVISQKPSRDICQRGTSLTIQCQVDSQVTMMFWYRQQPGQSLTLIATANQGSEATYESGFVIDKFPISRPNLTFSTLTVSNMSPEDSSIYLCSAEGQGLLGYTFGSGTRLTVV.

The chain carries TRBV6-1 and TRBJ1-5, with D maybe TRBD1 (6 bases). The CDR3 is made up of 17 amino acids. Germline CDR1 reads MNHNS; CDR2 reads SASEGT. The V and J ends lost 4 bases and 5 bases respectively, with 21 bases between them. The CDR3 loop is CASSAKNRASEDQPQHF. DNA of the CDR3: TGTGCCAGCAGTGCAAAAAACAGGGCCTCAGAAGATCAGCCCCAGCATTTT.

V and J are TRBV19 and TRBJ2-7; perhaps D is TRBD1 or TRBD2 (5 bases each). CDR1 and CDR2 (germline): LNHDA, SQIVND (reference sequence). Trimming removed 2 bases from V and 6 bases from J, with 11 bases in between. This CDR3 spans 13 amino acids. CDR3 coding DNA: TGTGCCAGTAGTATAACCCCTGGGGGCGAGCAGTACTTC. It yields the protein CASSITPGGEQYF.

The sample holds a few counts of this clone. The chain is built from TRBV7-9 and TRBJ1-2, with a possible D match to TRBD1 (6 bases). From germline, CDR1 is SEHNR and CDR2 FQNEAQ (reference sequence). CDR3 length: 12 residues. V lost 5 bases to trimming and J lost 8 bases, with 12 bases between them. The CDR3: CASSLQGGGYTF. Written as DNA, the CDR3 is TGTGCCAGCAGCCTACAGGGAGGGGGCTACACCTTC.

This clone has a handful of counts. The V and J genes are TRBV10-3 and TRBJ2-1; the match to TRBD2 covers 7 bases. The CDR3 has 15 residues. V dropped 4 bases and J dropped 8; count of bases not matched to a gene: 11. Per germline, CDR1 ENHRY and CDR2 SYGVKD. The CDR3 loop is CAISGLAEIRDEQFF. The CDR3, as DNA: TGTGCCATCAGTGGTCTAGCGGAAATAAGGGATGAGCAGTTCTTC.

The CDR3 DNA sequence: TGTGCCAGCAGTGAATGGGGAGCGGGGGGTACCAAAGATACGCAGTATTTT. Residues: CASSEWGAGGTKDTQYF. The chain joins TRBV25-1 to TRBJ2-3; 9 positions agree with TRBD2. Germline assignment: CDR1 MGHDK and CDR2 SYGVNS. The CDR3 consists of 17 residues. V lost 1 base and J lost 5; bases outside the gene matches: 10.

The V gene is TRBV4-1, the J gene TRBJ2-1; perhaps TRBD2 as D (6 bases). Between the trimmed V and J ends, which lost 1 base and 9 bases, there was a span of 13 bases. This CDR3 region has 14 residues. The germline CDR1 and CDR2 sequences are MGHRA and YSYEKL. The CDR3 nucleotides are TGCGCCAGCAGCCAAGTTATACGGGGGATTGAGCAGTTCTTC. Translation: CASSQVIRGIEQFF.